This T cell receptor (beta chain) was observed in a study of control samples from healthy donors and cancer patients. This clone is a singleton in its sample. The CDR3 totals 14 residues. Unmatched junction bases numbered 3, after V lost 1 base and J lost 5 bases. The V gene's germline CDR1 is SGHNT and CDR2 YYREEE (reference sequence). Clones were sequenced by immunoSEQ multiplex PCR, and TCRdb holds only the in-frame ones, with some missing. Counted here are 150,000 to 170,000 clones, 94% occurring once; the ten biggest clones make up approximately 6%. Specimen: blood. The clonotype was recovered from a man aged 40-55 years in good health. This chain connects TRBV5-4 to TRBJ2-3; TRBD2 matches 8 bases. CDR3 sequence: CASSLQRGRDTQYF. CDR3 nucleotide sequence: TGTGCCAGCAGCTTGCAGCGGGGGAGAGATACGCAGTATTTT.